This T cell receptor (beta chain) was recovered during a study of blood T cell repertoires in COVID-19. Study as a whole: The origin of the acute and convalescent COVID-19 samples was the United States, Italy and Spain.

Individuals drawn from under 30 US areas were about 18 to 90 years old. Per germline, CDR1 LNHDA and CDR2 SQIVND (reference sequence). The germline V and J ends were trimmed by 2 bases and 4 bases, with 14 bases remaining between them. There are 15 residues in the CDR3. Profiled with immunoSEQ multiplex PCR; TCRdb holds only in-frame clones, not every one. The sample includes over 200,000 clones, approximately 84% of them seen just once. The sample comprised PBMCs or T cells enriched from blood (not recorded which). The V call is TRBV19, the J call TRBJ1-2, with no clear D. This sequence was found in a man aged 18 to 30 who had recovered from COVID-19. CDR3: CASSIPAEGFYGYTF. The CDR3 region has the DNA TGTGCCAGTAGTATACCAGCAGAGGGATTCTATGGCTACACCTTC.